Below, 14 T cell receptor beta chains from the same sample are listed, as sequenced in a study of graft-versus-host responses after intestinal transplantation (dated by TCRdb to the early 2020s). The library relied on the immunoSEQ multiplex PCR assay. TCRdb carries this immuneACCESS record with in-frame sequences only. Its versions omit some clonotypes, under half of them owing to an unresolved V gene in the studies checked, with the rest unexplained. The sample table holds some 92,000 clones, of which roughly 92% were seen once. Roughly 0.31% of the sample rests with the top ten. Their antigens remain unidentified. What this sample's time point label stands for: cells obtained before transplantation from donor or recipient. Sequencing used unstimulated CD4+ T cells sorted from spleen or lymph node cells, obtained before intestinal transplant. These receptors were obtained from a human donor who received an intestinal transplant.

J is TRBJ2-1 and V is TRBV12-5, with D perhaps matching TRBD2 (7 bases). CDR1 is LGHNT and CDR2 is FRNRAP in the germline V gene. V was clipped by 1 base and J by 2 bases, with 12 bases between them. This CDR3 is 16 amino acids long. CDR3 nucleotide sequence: TGTGCTAGTGGTTTGGACGGAGGGGGGGCCTACAATGAGCAGTTCTTC. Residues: CASGLDGGGAYNEQFF.

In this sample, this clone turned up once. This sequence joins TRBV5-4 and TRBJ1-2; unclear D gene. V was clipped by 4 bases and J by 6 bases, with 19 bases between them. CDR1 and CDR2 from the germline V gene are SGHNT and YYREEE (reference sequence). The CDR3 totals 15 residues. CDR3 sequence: CASSQPTIGADGYTF. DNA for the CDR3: TGTGCCAGCAGCCAACCGACCATCGGAGCAGATGGCTACACCTTC.

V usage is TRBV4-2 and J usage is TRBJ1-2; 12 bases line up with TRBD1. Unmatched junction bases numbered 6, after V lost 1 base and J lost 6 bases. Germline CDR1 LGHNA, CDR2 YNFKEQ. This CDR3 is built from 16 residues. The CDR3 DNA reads TGTGCCAGCAGCCAAGTTTCGGGACAGGGGGCAAATGGCTACACCTTC. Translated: CASSQVSGQGANGYTF.

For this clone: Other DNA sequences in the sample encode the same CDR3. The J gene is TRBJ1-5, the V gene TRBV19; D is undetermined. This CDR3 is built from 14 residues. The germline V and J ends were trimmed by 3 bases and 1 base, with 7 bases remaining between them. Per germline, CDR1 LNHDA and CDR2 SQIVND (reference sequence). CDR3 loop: CASSIRGSNQPQHF. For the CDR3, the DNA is TGTGCCAGTAGTATTCGAGGGAGCAATCAGCCCCAGCATTTT. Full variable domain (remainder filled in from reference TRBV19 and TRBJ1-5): DGGITQSPKYLFRKEGQNVTLSCEQNLNHDAMYWYRQDPGQGLRLIYYSQIVNDFQKGDIAEGYSVSREKKESFPLTVTSAQKNPTAFYLCASSIRGSNQPQHFGDGTRLSIL.

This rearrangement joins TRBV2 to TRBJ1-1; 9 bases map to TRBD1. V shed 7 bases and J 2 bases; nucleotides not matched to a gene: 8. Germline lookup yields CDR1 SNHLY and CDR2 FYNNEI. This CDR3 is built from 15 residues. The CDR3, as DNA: TGTGCCAGCACCAACAGGGGGCAGAGAAACACTGAAGCTTTCTTT. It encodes CASTNRGQRNTEAFF.

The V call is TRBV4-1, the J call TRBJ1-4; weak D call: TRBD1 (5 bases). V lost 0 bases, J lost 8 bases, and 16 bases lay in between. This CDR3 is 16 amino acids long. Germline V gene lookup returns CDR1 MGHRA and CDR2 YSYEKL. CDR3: CASSQEGRALREKLFF. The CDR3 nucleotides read TGCGCCAGCAGCCAAGAGGGACGTGCCCTTAGGGAAAAACTGTTTTTT.

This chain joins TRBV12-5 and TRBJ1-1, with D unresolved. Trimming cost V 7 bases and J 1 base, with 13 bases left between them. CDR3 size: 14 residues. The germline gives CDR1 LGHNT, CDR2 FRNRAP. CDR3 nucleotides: TGTGCTAGTGCTGATCGGGGTGCGAACACTGAAGCTTTCTTT. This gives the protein CASADRGANTEAFF.

CDR3 nucleotides: TGTGCCAGCAGTTCACGGGTTTATGGCTACACCTTC. Amino acids: CASSSRVYGYTF. This sequence joins TRBV28 and TRBJ1-2; D unclear. Germline assignment: CDR1 MDHEN and CDR2 SYDVKM. V was pared by 4 bases and J by 5 bases, with 8 bases between. The CDR3 extends over 12 amino acids.

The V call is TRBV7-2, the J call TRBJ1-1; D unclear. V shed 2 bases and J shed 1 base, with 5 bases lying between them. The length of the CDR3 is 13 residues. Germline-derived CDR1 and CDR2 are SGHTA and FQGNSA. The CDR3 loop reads CASSLSGNTEAFF. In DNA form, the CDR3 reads TGTGCCAGCAGCTTATCAGGGAACACTGAAGCTTTCTTT.

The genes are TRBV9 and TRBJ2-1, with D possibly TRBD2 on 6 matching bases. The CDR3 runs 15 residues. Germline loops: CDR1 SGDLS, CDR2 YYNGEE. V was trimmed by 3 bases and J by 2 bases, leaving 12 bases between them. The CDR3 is CASSASDPTYNEQFF. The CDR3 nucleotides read TGTGCCAGCAGCGCTAGCGACCCTACCTACAATGAGCAGTTCTTC. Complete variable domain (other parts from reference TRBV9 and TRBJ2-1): DSGVTQTPKHLITATGQRVTLRCSPRSGDLSVYWYQQSLDQGLQFLIQYYNGEERAKGNILERFSAQQFPDLHSELNLSSLELGDSALYFCASSASDPTYNEQFFGPGTRLTVL.

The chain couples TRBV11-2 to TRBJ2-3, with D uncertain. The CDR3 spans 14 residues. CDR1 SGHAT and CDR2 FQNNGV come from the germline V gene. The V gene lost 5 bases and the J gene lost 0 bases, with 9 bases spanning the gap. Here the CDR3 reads CASSQDRSTDTQYF. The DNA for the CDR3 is TGTGCCAGCAGCCAGGACCGCAGCACAGATACGCAGTATTTT.

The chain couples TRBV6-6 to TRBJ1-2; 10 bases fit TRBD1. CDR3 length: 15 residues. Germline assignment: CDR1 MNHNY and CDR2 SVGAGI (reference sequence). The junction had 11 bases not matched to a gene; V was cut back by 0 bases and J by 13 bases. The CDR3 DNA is TGTGCCAGCAGTTACTCGCGACCGGGACAGGGGCGCTCCACCTTC. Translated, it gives CASSYSRPGQGRSTF.

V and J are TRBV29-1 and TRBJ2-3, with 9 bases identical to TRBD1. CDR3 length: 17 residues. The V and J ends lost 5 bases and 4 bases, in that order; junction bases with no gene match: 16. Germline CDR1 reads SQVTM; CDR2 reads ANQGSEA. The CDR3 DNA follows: TGCAGCGTTCTCGGGGGGCTTCGGGACAGGGAGTCAGATACGCAGTATTTT. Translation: CSVLGGLRDRESDTQYF.

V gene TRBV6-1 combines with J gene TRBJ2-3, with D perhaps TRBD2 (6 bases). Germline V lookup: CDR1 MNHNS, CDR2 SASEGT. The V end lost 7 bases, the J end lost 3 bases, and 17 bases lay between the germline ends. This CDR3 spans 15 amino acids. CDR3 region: CASTGYGTGTDTQYF. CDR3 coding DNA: TGTGCCAGCACAGGGTACGGGACTGGGACAGATACGCAGTATTTT.